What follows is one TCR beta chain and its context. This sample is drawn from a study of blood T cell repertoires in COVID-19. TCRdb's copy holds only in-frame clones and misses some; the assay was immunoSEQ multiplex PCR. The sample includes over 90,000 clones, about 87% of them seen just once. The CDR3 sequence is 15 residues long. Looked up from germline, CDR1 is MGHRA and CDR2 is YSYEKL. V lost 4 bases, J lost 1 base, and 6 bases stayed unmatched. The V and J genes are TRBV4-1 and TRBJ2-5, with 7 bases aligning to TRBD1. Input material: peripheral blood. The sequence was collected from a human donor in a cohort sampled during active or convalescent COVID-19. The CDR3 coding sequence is TGCGCCAGCAGCCGCCGGGACAGTCGCCAAGAGACCCAGTACTTC. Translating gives CASSRRDSRQETQYF.